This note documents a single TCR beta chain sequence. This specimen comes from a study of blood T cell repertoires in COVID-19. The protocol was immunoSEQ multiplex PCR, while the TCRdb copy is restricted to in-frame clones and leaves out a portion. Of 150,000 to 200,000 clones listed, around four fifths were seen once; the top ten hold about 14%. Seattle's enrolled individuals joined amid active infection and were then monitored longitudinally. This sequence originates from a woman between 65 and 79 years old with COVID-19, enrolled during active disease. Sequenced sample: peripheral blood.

The CDR3 here is CASSLGLSVETQYF. DNA for the CDR3: TGTGCCAGCAGCTTAGGTCTAAGTGTAGAGACCCAGTACTTC. The gene calls are TRBV11-2 and TRBJ2-5; no firm D call. Germline-derived CDR1 and CDR2 are SGHAT and FQNNGV. The CDR3 length is 14 residues. V was pared by 1 base and J by 4 bases, with 10 bases between. The full variable domain, in which reference TRBV11-2 and TRBJ2-5 provide the parts outside the CDR3, is EAGVAQSPRYKIIEKRQSVAFWCNPISGHATLYWYQQILGQGPKLLIQFQNNGVVDDSQLPKDRFSAERLKGVDSTLKIQPAKLEDSAVYLCASSLGLSVETQYFGPGTRLLVL.